A selection of T cell receptor beta chains follows, all from one sample in a study of blood T cell repertoires in COVID-19. Profiling relied on immunoSEQ multiplex PCR, and the TCRdb table lists in-frame clones only, not all of them. In the table there are more than 150,000 clones, nearly 90% of which are singletons. What was sequenced was peripheral blood. These receptors were obtained from a man aged 50-59 years with acute or convalescent COVID-19. The CDR3 runs from the conserved cysteine through the conserved F or W. Each record gives: J gene, V gene, D gene, clone size, CDR3 protein, CDR3 DNA. D genes are given only for firm matches. Clone size is shown for a subset of rows, as once, few, many or a class of expanded clone.

>TRBJ1-3|TRBV27|TRBD1|-
CASSPYGDSPDIGGNTIYF
TGTGCCAGCAGTCCCTATGGGGACAGCCCTGATATTGGGGGAAACACCATATATTTT
>TRBJ2-3|TRBV6-2/TRBV6-3|TRBD1|-
CASSSQGLGTDTQYF
TGTGCCAGCAGTTCACAGGGGTTAGGCACAGATACGCAGTATTTT
>TRBJ1-2|TRBV20-1|-|-
CSASHEALLANYGYTF
TGCAGTGCTAGTCACGAGGCGCTCTTAGCTAACTATGGCTACACCTTC
>TRBJ1-1|TRBV6-5|-|-
CASILDTAANTEAFF
TGTGCCAGCATCCTGGACACGGCGGCCAACACTGAAGCTTTCTTT
>TRBJ2-5|TRBV11-2|TRBD2|-
CASSSGLQETQYF
TGTGCCAGCAGCTCGGGACTACAAGAGACCCAGTACTTC
>TRBJ2-3|TRBV18|TRBD1|-
CASSSRTGGTSDTQYF
TGTGCCAGCTCAAGTAGGACAGGGGGCACGTCAGATACGCAGTATTTT
>TRBJ2-5|TRBV28|-|-
CASRGRRETQYF
TGTGCCAGCAGGGGTAGGCGGGAGACCCAGTACTTC
>TRBJ2-5|TRBV5-1|TRBD1|-
CASSLEGQPQETQYF
TGCGCCAGCAGCTTGGAGGGACAGCCTCAAGAGACCCAGTACTTC
>TRBJ1-6|TRBV6-5|TRBD1|-
CASDEAGGGDSPLHF
TGTGCCAGCGACGAAGCAGGGGGCGGAGATTCACCCCTCCACTTT
>TRBJ2-1|TRBV5-8|TRBD2|-
CASSPTRLAAVSYNEQFF
TGTGCCAGCAGCCCAACCAGACTAGCCGCGGTGTCCTACAATGAGCAGTTCTTC
>TRBJ2-2|TRBV7-3|-|-
CASSLVGGTNTGELFF
TGTGCCAGCAGCTTAGTGGGGGGAACCAACACCGGGGAGCTGTTTTTT
>TRBJ1-1|TRBV4-2|-|-
CASSQGPGANTEAFF
TGTGCCAGCAGCCAAGGGCCAGGGGCGAACACTGAAGCTTTCTTT
>TRBJ2-2|TRBV20-1|-|-
CSASDPQGGTGELFF
TGCAGTGCTAGTGATCCGCAGGGGGGCACCGGGGAGCTGTTTTTT
>TRBJ2-4|TRBV28|-|-
CASSFSEDSLAKNIQYF
TGTGCCAGCAGTTTCTCGGAGGACTCGCTAGCCAAAAACATTCAGTACTTC
>TRBJ2-7|TRBV18|TRBD2|-
CASSPTTSGAGGEQYF
TGTGCCAGCTCACCAACGACTAGCGGGGCGGGAGGAGAGCAGTACTTC
>TRBJ1-5|TRBV29-1|TRBD1|-
CSARFGTGGQPQHF
TGCAGCGCCCGATTCGGGACAGGAGGACAGCCCCAGCATTTT
>TRBJ2-7|TRBV3-1/TRBV3-2|-|-
CASSQGDKPNYEQYF
TGTGCCAGCAGCCAAGGAGACAAACCCAACTACGAGCAGTACTTC
>TRBJ2-7|TRBV4-1|TRBD1|-
CASSQALGTGREQYF
TGCGCCAGCAGCCAAGCGTTAGGGACAGGGCGGGAGCAGTACTTC
>TRBJ2-2|TRBV28|-|-
CASTSLSTGELFF
TGTGCCAGCACATCCTTGAGCACCGGGGAGCTGTTTTTT
>TRBJ1-2|TRBV7-9|TRBD1|-
CASNTLLGTGPLGYTF
TGTGCCAGCAACACCTTATTGGGGACAGGGCCACTTGGCTACACCTTC
>TRBJ1-1|TRBV29-1|-|-
CSVLSSLLLNTEAFF
TGCAGCGTTCTGTCCAGTCTCCTCTTGAACACTGAAGCTTTCTTT
>TRBJ2-1|TRBV9|TRBD2|few
CASSVEGIAGGLRNEQFF
TGTGCCAGCAGCGTAGAGGGGATAGCGGGAGGTCTGCGAAATGAGCAGTTCTTC
>TRBJ2-6|TRBV9|-|-
CASSVRDISGANVLTF
TGTGCCAGCAGCGTCCGGGACATTTCTGGGGCCAACGTCCTGACTTTC
>TRBJ2-1|TRBV19|TRBD1|-
CASSIDQRQGYNEQFF
TGTGCCAGTAGTATAGATCAAAGACAGGGATACAATGAGCAGTTCTTC
>TRBJ2-1|TRBV6-5|TRBD2|-
CASSLTSGNYNEQFF
TGTGCCAGCAGCCTCACTAGCGGGAATTACAATGAGCAGTTCTTC
>TRBJ2-5|TRBV6-5|-|-
CASSRTRQETQYF
TGTGCCAGCAGTCGGACACGCCAAGAGACCCAGTACTTC
>TRBJ2-1|TRBV14|TRBD2|once
CASSQDLASGRPLYNEQFF
TGTGCCAGCAGCCAAGATCTAGCTAGCGGGAGGCCTCTCTACAATGAGCAGTTCTTC
>TRBJ2-7|TRBV3-1/TRBV3-2|-|-
CASSQGGDGILRAYF
TGTGCCAGCAGCCAAGGGGGGGACGGTATACTACGAGCGTACTTC
>TRBJ2-3|TRBV5-8|TRBD2|-
CASSLGLAGVTDTQYF
TGTGCCAGCAGCTTGGGACTAGCGGGAGTTACAGATACGCAGTATTTT
>TRBJ1-2|TRBV2|-|-
CASSYDRTYGYTF
TGTGCCAGCAGTTATGACAGGACTTATGGCTACACCTTC
>TRBJ2-3|TRBV7-2|TRBD2|-
CASSFGGATDTQYF
TGTGCCAGCAGCTTCGGGGGGGCCACAGATACGCAGTATTTT
>TRBJ2-1|TRBV9|-|-
CASSFGEPWDSYNEQFF
TGTGCCAGCAGCTTCGGGGAACCCTGGGACTCCTACAATGAGCAGTTCTTC
>TRBJ2-7|TRBV3-1/TRBV3-2|TRBD2|-
CASSRRLAGAYYEQYF
TGTGCCAGCAGCCGTAGGTTAGCGGGAGCGTACTACGAGCAGTACTTC
>TRBJ2-7|TRBV3-1/TRBV3-2|TRBD2|-
CASSRGTSGRSSYEQYF
TGTGCCAGCAGCCGAGGGACTAGCGGGAGGAGCTCCTACGAGCAGTACTTC
>TRBJ2-2|TRBV3-1/TRBV3-2|-|-
CASSQGTAPTGELFF
TGTGCCAGCAGCCAAGGGACAGCTCCGACCGGGGAGCTGTTTTTT
>TRBJ2-3|TRBV4-1|-|-
CASSLRRILVDTDTQYF
TGCGCCAGCAGCCTTCGGAGGATTCTGGTGGACACAGATACGCAGTATTTT
>TRBJ2-7|TRBV27|TRBD1|few
CASRRDRWAEQYF
TGTGCCAGCCGCCGGGACAGATGGGCCGAGCAGTACTTC
>TRBJ1-4|TRBV2|-|-
CASSVTGNLNEKLFF
TGTGCCAGCAGTGTCACGGGGAATCTTAATGAAAAACTGTTTTTT
>TRBJ2-1|TRBV11-2|TRBD2|-
CASSLGLAGGVSYNEQFF
TGTGCCAGCAGCTTAGGGCTAGCGGGAGGAGTCTCCTACAATGAGCAGTTCTTC
>TRBJ1-3|TRBV28|-|-
CASSLPRVSGNTIYF
TGTGCCAGCAGTTTACCCAGGGTGTCTGGAAACACCATATATTTT
>TRBJ1-1|TRBV12-3/TRBV12-4|-|few
CASTLHWNTEAFF
TGTGCCAGCACCCTTCACTGGAACACTGAAGCTTTCTTT
>TRBJ2-5|TRBV2|TRBD2|once
CASRFGLAGAETQYF
TGTGCCAGCAGATTCGGACTAGCGGGAGCAGAGACCCAGTACTTC
>TRBJ2-5|TRBV10-3|TRBD2|-
CAIMREGRGETQYF
TGTGCCATCATGCGGGAGGGCCGAGGGGAGACCCAGTACTTC
>TRBJ2-1|TRBV4-2|-|-
CASSQVARDEQFF
TGTGCCAGCAGCCAAGTGGCCAGGGATGAGCAGTTCTTC
>TRBJ2-7|TRBV10-1|TRBD1|-
CASSESQGASRYEQYF
TGCGCCAGCAGTGAGTCTCAGGGGGCTTCACGCTACGAGCAGTACTTC
>TRBJ1-1|TRBV28|-|once
CASRYQVGNTEAFF
TGTGCCAGCAGATATCAGGTTGGGAACACTGAAGCTTTCTTT
>TRBJ2-7|TRBV18|TRBD1|-
CASSPWTGISYEQYF
TGTGCCAGCTCACCATGGACAGGAATCTCCTACGAGCAGTACTTC
>TRBJ2-7|TRBV2|-|-
CASTPDSNYEQYF
TGTGCCAGCACCCCGGACAGCAACTACGAGCAGTACTTC
>TRBJ2-1|TRBV28|-|-
CASSPTRSSYNEQFF
TGTGCCAGCAGTCCTACACGGAGCTCCTACAATGAGCAGTTCTTC
>TRBJ2-7|TRBV7-9|-|-
CASSLNAYEEQYF
TGTGCCAGCAGCTTAAATGCCTACGAGGAGCAGTACTTC
>TRBJ2-1|TRBV19|TRBD1|-
CASSISTGDEQFF
TGTGCCAGTAGTATATCCACAGGGGATGAGCAGTTCTTC